This T cell receptor beta chain was found in a study of blood T cell repertoires in COVID-19. For the study at large: COVID-19 samples from acute and convalescent phases originated in the United States, Italy and Spain.

Sequenced by immunoSEQ multiplex PCR; TCRdb stores in-frame clones only, minus some. This repertoire shows some 58,000 clones, approximately 89% found once; its top ten account for around 3.2%. Sequenced material: peripheral blood. The TCR was taken from a human donor in a cohort sampled during active COVID-19.

The CDR3 DNA reads TGTGCCAGTAAGGGGGCCGGGGAGCTGTTTTTT. Translation: CASKGAGELFF. The chain couples TRBV19 to TRBJ2-2; possible D gene TRBD1, 6 bases. This CDR3 region has 11 residues. CDR1 and CDR2 from the germline V gene are LNHDA and SQIVND (reference sequence). Between the trimmed V and J ends, which lost 7 bases and 6 bases, there was a span of 6 bases.